The 10 T cell receptor beta chains presented below share a single source sample, sequenced in a study of human T cells and chemical hapten exposure (dated by TCRdb to the early 2020s). The receptor library was made with RACE. The reads were generated on a NextSeq 500. TCRdb redid the processing of the public reads, applying fastp at Q25 and MiXCR, and retained in-frame beta chains. Rows are unified per CDR3 protein, each entry keeping the most common DNA and genes. For this sample there are about 69,000 distinct CDR3 sequences; 32% appear just once. About 8.9% of the sample comes from the top ten. The time point tag for this specimen amounts to: patch test 1, 2 weeks after DPC sensitization. Explained via the paper, the treatment or condition label denotes: therapeutic diphenylcyclopropenone sensitization with weekly scalp DPC. The sequences come from whole blood, collected in connection with sensitization to the hapten diphenylcyclopropenone (DPC). The receptors shown here come from a man aged 40-49 years with alopecia areata. Some clones in this sample may be carry-over from other donors' samples.

The V and J genes are TRBV2 and TRBJ1-5, with D uncertain. V gave up 6 bases and J gave up 7 bases, with 13 bases separating them. The germline V gene encodes CDR1 SNHLY and CDR2 FYNNEI. The CDR3 runs to 13 residues. In DNA, the CDR3 is TGTGCCAGCAGCTGGGTCACCGGCCAGCCCCAGCATTTT. This codes for CASSWVTGQPQHF. The full variable domain, rest sourced from reference TRBV2 and TRBJ1-5, is EPEVTQTPSHQVTQMGQEVILRCVPISNHLYFYWYRQILGQKVEFLVSFYNNEISEKSEIFDDQFSVERPDGSNFTLKIRSTKLEDSAMYFCASSWVTGQPQHFGDGTRLSIL.

This clonotype was counted only a few times. The chain recombines TRBV4-3 with TRBJ2-7, with 10 bases identical to TRBD2. Trimming took 4 bases from V and 6 from J; bases not matched to a gene: 9. Germline values: CDR1 LGHNA, CDR2 YSLEER. The CDR3 totals 15 residues. CDR3 amino acids: CASSPAESGRVEQYF. CDR3 sequence (DNA): TGCGCCAGCAGCCCAGCCGAAAGCGGGAGGGTCGAGCAGTACTTC.

The chain employs TRBV28 and TRBJ1-1, with D perhaps matching TRBD1 (5 bases). The CDR3 has 14 residues. Per the germline V gene, CDR1 is MDHEN and CDR2 is SYDVKM. V was shortened by 1 base and J by 5 bases, with 11 bases between the two germline ends. CDR3 DNA sequence: TGTGCCAGCAGTTTATTGGGGGAGTGGACTGAAGCTTTCTTT. Protein product: CASSLLGEWTEAFF.

This clonotype has only a few counts. V and J are TRBV7-3 and TRBJ2-3; TRBD2 matches 9 bases. This CDR3 region has 15 residues. V shed 3 bases, J shed 3 bases, and the junction held 4 bases outside the gene matches. Germline V gene data show CDR1 as SGHTA and CDR2 as FQGTGA. The CDR3 reads CASSFSGSLTDTQYF. The CDR3 DNA sequence: TGTGCCAGCAGCTTTAGCGGGAGTCTGACAGATACGCAGTATTTT.

The chain recombines TRBV6-2 or TRBV6-3 with TRBJ2-2, with 10 bases identical to TRBD2. Per germline, CDR1 MNHEY and CDR2 SVGEGT. Trimming at V came to 5 bases and at J to 7 bases, leaving 7 bases not matched to a gene. The CDR3 covers 15 residues. CDR3 DNA: TGTGCCAGCAGTCCCCTAGCGGGAGTGGGCGGGGAGCTGTTTTTT. Translation gives CASSPLAGVGGELFF.

This clonotype was detected a few times. CDR3 residues: CASRRGQVGGEQYF. Here the CDR3 DNA reads TGTGCCAGCAGGCGAGGACAGGTAGGAGGCGAGCAGTACTTC. The chain is built from TRBV6-6 and TRBJ2-7; 7 bases are a match to TRBD1. This CDR3 is 14 amino acids long. Germline values: CDR1 MNHNY, CDR2 SVGAGI (reference sequence). Trimming removed 6 bases from V and 6 bases from J; junction bases left unmatched: 11.

The chain carries TRBV27 and TRBJ2-1; the match to TRBD2 covers 7 bases. Germline V gives CDR1 MNHEY, CDR2 SMNVEV (reference sequence). CDR3 size: 14 residues. Losses at the gene ends were 6 bases for V and 1 base for J; bases not matched to a gene: 3. CDR3 nucleotide sequence: TGTGCCAGCAGGGGGGGAGGGTCCTACAATGAGCAGTTCTTC. It codes for CASRGGGSYNEQFF.

The CDR3 DNA sequence: TGTGCCAGCAGCTCGGTACTTGCCCGGACTAGTATTCCCACGGGGGATACGCAGTATTTT. Encoded protein: CASSSVLARTSIPTGDTQYF. The rearrangement uses TRBV21-1 and TRBJ2-3; the table's D call of TRBD2 was not tested on the DNA. TRBV21-1 is marked as a pseudogene. The CDR3 sequence is 20 residues long.

J is TRBJ2-1 and V is TRBV6-5; TRBD2 aligns across 10 bases. Germline CDR1 MNHEY, CDR2 SVGAGI. This CDR3 contains 15 residues. The V gene end was trimmed by 0 bases and the J gene end by 8 bases; junction bases not matched to a gene: 4. The CDR3: CASSYSGTSVDEQFF. In DNA, the CDR3 is TGTGCCAGCAGTTACTCCGGGACTAGCGTGGATGAGCAGTTCTTC.

The chain combines TRBV14 with TRBJ2-5, with D possibly TRBD2 on 5 matching bases. In germline, CDR1 is SGHDN, CDR2 FVKESK. V lost 7 bases to trimming and J lost 2 bases, with 23 bases between them. The CDR3 loop spans 17 amino acids. In DNA, the CDR3 is TGTGCCAGCAATACAAGAGTCCTAATTGGGGAGCAAGAGACCCAGTACTTC. Translation: CASNTRVLIGEQETQYF.